Reported below is one T cell receptor beta chain. Its antigen is currently unknown. Using immunoSEQ multiplex PCR, the repertoire was profiled, and TCRdb retains in-frame clones only, with some absent. The table shows tens of thousands of clones, with approximately 90% occurring only once. The source of the sample is a study of T cells in localized non-small cell lung cancer. Whole-study results and caveats: Tumor samples were not multi-region, leaving intratumor heterogeneity unexcluded. Tumor trailed uninvolved adjacent lung in T cell clonality, which peaked there. The study linked higher blood T cell density to longer overall survival. A median about 56 of the top 100 tumor clones appeared in adjacent lung.

Sample: peripheral blood, taken before any cancer treatment. The receptor comes from a female donor of 60 years or more with stage III squamous cell lung carcinoma.

Here the CDR3 DNA reads TGTGCCAGCAGTTATACGCAGTATAATGAAAAACTGTTTTTT. Amino acids: CASSYTQYNEKLFF. This chain joins TRBV6-6 and TRBJ1-4, with D hard to call. The CDR3 totals 14 residues. In germline, CDR1 is MNHNY, CDR2 SVGAGI (reference sequence). Deletions cut 3 bases from V and 4 bases from J, with 9 bases between.